The clone carrying this TCR beta chain occurred many times. These data are taken from a study of molecular identifiers for immune sequencing clone quantification. J gave up 4 bases and V 4 bases, and 8 bases lay outside the gene matches. Germline CDR1 and CDR2: KGHDR and SFDVKD. This CDR3 spans 16 amino acids. Generation of bulk TCR libraries relied on previously described methods and listed TCR primers. TCRdb processed the PCR reads anew with MiXCR; each CDR3 protein has one entry. The table includes roughly 320,000 distinct CDR3 sequences, 20% to 25% detected once. Specimen: naive CD8+ T cells from blood, with Jurkat cell RNA spiked in. Subset: FACS-sorted CD8+CD4-CCR7+CD45RA+ naive T cells. The chain carries TRBV24-1 and TRBJ2-2; 7 nucleotides match TRBD1. This TCR came from a human donor in good health. Some libraries in this study had Jurkat cell RNA spiked in. This chain's CDR3 is CATSEKTGVGTGELFF. CDR3 nucleotide sequence: TGTGCCACCAGTGAGAAAACAGGGGTCGGCACCGGGGAGCTGTTTTTT.